This T cell receptor (beta chain) was observed in a study of early stage breast cancer tumors. Study-level background: Of some 15 invasive breast tumors, about a dozen were hormone receptor-positive, HER2-negative.

About this clone: Its target is not known.

Some clones are missing from TCRdb's copy, which holds only in-frame ones; the method was immunoSEQ multiplex PCR. The sample holds about 41,000 clones; around two thirds are singletons and the top ten take approximately 7.1%. Study findings and constraints: In about 85% of the 16 patients, blood comparison separated tumor from normal breast.

This CDR3 region has 15 residues. V lost 2 bases and J 1 base, leaving 10 bases between the germline ends. Germline V CDR1 and CDR2: SGHNT, YYREEE (reference sequence). Sequencing was done on a sample of blood. The receptor was isolated from a person aged 45-60 years with breast cancer. The genes are TRBV5-4 and TRBJ2-1; weak D call: TRBD2 (6 bases). CDR3 nucleotide sequence: TGTGCCAGCAGCTTAAGGAGGGTGTCCTACAATGAGCAGTTCTTC. The encoded protein is CASSLRRVSYNEQFF.